One sample yielded the 30 T cell receptor beta chains listed below, sequenced in a study of blood T cell repertoires in COVID-19. Measured with immunoSEQ multiplex PCR; TCRdb has only the in-frame clones, and not every one. Among fewer than 450,000 clones listed, 88% were seen once. The sequenced material came from PBMCs or T cells enriched from blood (not recorded which). Receptor source: a woman between 40 and 50 years old with acute COVID-19.

The chain recombines TRBV5-1 with TRBJ2-1; the D is unclear. This CDR3 is built from 12 residues. Per the germline V gene, CDR1 is SGHRS and CDR2 is YFSETQ. Trimming took 0 bases from V and 12 from J, leaving 10 bases between them. Here the CDR3 reads CASSLAETVQFF. CDR3 coding DNA: TGCGCCAGCAGCTTGGCCGAAACGGTGCAGTTCTTC.

This clone has a single count. The chain is built from TRBV3-1 (or the pseudogene TRBV3-2) and TRBJ2-3; TRBD2 agrees at 8 bases. Germline CDR1 reads LGHDT; CDR2 reads YNNKEL (reference sequence). The CDR3 spans 14 residues. V was pared by 1 base and J by 7 bases, with 4 bases of the junction left unmatched. In DNA form, the CDR3 reads TGTGCCAGCAGCCAAGCGGGGGGGCGATATACGCAGTATTTT. Its protein product is CASSQAGGRYTQYF.

This clone has only one observation. Other DNA sequences in the same sample also yield this CDR3. This chain's CDR3 is CASSLVAGHEQYF. Written as DNA, the CDR3 is TGTGCCAGCAGCCTCGTGGCAGGGCACGAGCAGTACTTC. The chain is built from TRBV27 and TRBJ2-7; D perhaps matches TRBD1 (5 bases). Trimming took 6 bases from V and 5 from J, leaving 14 bases between them. Germline V CDR1 and CDR2: MNHEY, SMNVEV (reference sequence). CDR3 size: 13 residues.

The chain uses TRBV4-2 and TRBJ2-6, with D perhaps TRBD2 (6 bases). Germline CDR1 is LGHNA and CDR2 is YNFKEQ. CDR3 size: 16 residues. With 6 bases removed from V and 0 bases from J, the gap between germline ends came to 12 bases. The CDR3 DNA follows: TGTGCCAGCAGGCGGGACTTCAGCTCTGGGGCCAACGTCCTGACTTTC. Translated: CASRRDFSSGANVLTF.

This clone was seen only once. The J gene is TRBJ1-6, the V gene TRBV5-6; tentatively, D is TRBD1 (5 bases). The V end lost 0 bases, the J end lost 3 bases, and 16 bases lay between the germline ends. The CDR3 totals 18 residues. Germline V gene data show CDR1 as SGHDT and CDR2 as YYEEEE. Here the CDR3 reads CASSLAPTVTLYNSPLHF. The CDR3 coding sequence is TGTGCCAGCAGCTTGGCCCCGACAGTGACCCTCTATAATTCACCCCTCCACTTT.

The chain has TRBV6-2 or TRBV6-3 and TRBJ1-2; D is unresolved. Germline values: CDR1 MNHEY, CDR2 SVGEGT. The CDR3 contains 17 residues. V lost 3 bases to trimming and J lost 5 bases, with 22 bases between them. The CDR3 DNA sequence: TGTGCCAGCAGTTATGGAACTGCCGGACCCTGGACTTATGGCTACACCTTC. Protein product: CASSYGTAGPWTYGYTF.

The rearrangement joins TRBV7-6 to TRBJ2-1; the match to TRBD2 covers 7 bases. The CDR3 loop spans 15 amino acids. Per germline, CDR1 SGHVS and CDR2 FNYEAQ. Trimming cost V 2 bases and J 8 bases; bases outside gene matches: 9. The CDR3 region is CASSLRGGSRDEQFF. The DNA of the CDR3 is TGTGCCAGCAGCTTACGGGGAGGGTCTCGGGATGAGCAGTTCTTC.

This sequence joins TRBV6-1 and TRBJ2-5; 9 nucleotides align to TRBD1. This CDR3 has 15 residues. Germline V gene lookup returns CDR1 MNHNS and CDR2 SASEGT. V gave up 0 bases and J gave up 5 bases; unmatched junction bases: 4. CDR3 loop: CASSEAGTGLETQYF. The CDR3 DNA sequence: TGTGCCAGCAGTGAAGCCGGGACAGGGCTGGAGACCCAGTACTTC.

The V call is TRBV6-1, the J call TRBJ2-7, with D unclear. From germline, CDR1 is MNHNS and CDR2 SASEGT. The ends were cut back, 0 bases at V and 7 bases at J, with 13 bases in the middle. This CDR3 has 14 residues. CDR3 amino acids: CASSEAGPPWEQYF. CDR3 DNA: TGTGCCAGCAGTGAAGCCGGTCCCCCCTGGGAGCAGTACTTC.

The chain has TRBV5-1 and TRBJ2-3; TRBD2 matches 10 bases. Losses at the gene ends were 4 bases for V and 0 bases for J; bases not matched to a gene: 11. Germline CDR1 and CDR2: SGHRS and YFSETQ. This CDR3 is 18 amino acids long. CDR3 DNA: TGCGCCAGCAGCAGGTGGGCTAGCGGGGGCTCTAGCACAGATACGCAGTATTTT. It specifies CASSRWASGGSSTDTQYF.

This chain joins TRBV5-5 and TRBJ1-1; 9 nucleotides agree with TRBD1. Germline V CDR1 and CDR2: SGHKS, YYEKEE (reference sequence). Trimming cost V 3 bases and J 6 bases; bases outside gene matches: 6. This CDR3 has 14 residues. The CDR3 loop is CASSSTQGASEAFF. Written as DNA, the CDR3 is TGTGCCAGCAGCTCAACACAGGGGGCGTCTGAAGCTTTCTTT. The complete variable domain, with remaining parts taken from reference TRBV5-5 and TRBJ1-1, reads DAGVTQSPTHLIKTRGQQVTLRCSPISGHKSVSWYQQVLGQGPQFIFQYYEKEERGRGNFPDRFSARQFPNYSSELNVNALLLGDSALYLCASSSTQGASEAFFGQGTRLTVV.

The chain links TRBV7-9 to TRBJ2-3; D is possibly TRBD2 (6 bases). The ends were cut back, 5 bases at V and 2 bases at J, with 23 bases in the middle. CDR3 size: 18 residues. Germline V lookup: CDR1 SEHNR, CDR2 FQNEAQ (reference sequence). CDR3 bases: TGTGCCAGCAGCGACCTAGTTGGGGCGGGGATAAACACAGATACGCAGTATTTT. Translation gives CASSDLVGAGINTDTQYF. Complete variable domain (other parts from reference TRBV7-9 and TRBJ2-3): DTGVSQNPRHKITKRGQNVTFRCDPISEHNRLYWYRQTLGQGPEFLTYFQNEAQLEKSRLLSDRFSAERPKGSFSTLEIQRTEQGDSAMYLCASSDLVGAGINTDTQYFGPGTRLTVL.

The gene calls are TRBV6-2 or TRBV6-3 and TRBJ2-7; 10 bases map to TRBD1. The CDR3 spans 15 residues. Germline trimming cut 6 bases from V and 9 bases from J; bases unmatched to any gene: 14. From germline, CDR1 is MNHEY and CDR2 SVGEGT. CDR3 amino acids: CASSNAGTGVGGQYF. In DNA, the CDR3 is TGTGCCAGCAGCAACGCCGGGACAGGGGTAGGGGGGCAGTACTTC.

This chain connects TRBV21-1 to TRBJ2-1; the DNA was not used to check the table's D call, TRBD2. TRBV21-1 is annotated as a pseudogene. The CDR3 is made up of 17 amino acids. The CDR3 region has the DNA TGTGCCAGCAGCAACGGATCGGGGTTCCGACCATCCCATGAGCAGTTCTTC. It codes for CASSNGSGFRPSHEQFF.

CDR3 sequence: CASSLGEPNIEAFF. For the CDR3, the DNA is TGTGCCAGCAGCTTAGGGGAGCCGAACATAGAAGCTTTCTTT. V is TRBV7-9 and J is TRBJ1-1; D call uncertain. This CDR3 spans 14 amino acids. V lost 1 base and J 8 bases, leaving 14 bases between the germline ends. The germline V gene encodes CDR1 SEHNR and CDR2 FQNEAQ (reference sequence).

V gene TRBV2 combines with J gene TRBJ2-2; 12 bases line up with TRBD2. The CDR3 consists of 15 residues. The J segment lost 3 bases and the V segment lost 4 bases, leaving 0 bases of the junction unmatched. Germline CDR1 SNHLY, CDR2 FYNNEI. CDR3 sequence: CASSGLAGDTGELFF. DNA of the CDR3: TGTGCCAGCAGTGGACTAGCGGGGGACACCGGGGAGCTGTTTTTT.

This clone has just one count. The V and J genes are TRBV3-1 (or the pseudogene TRBV3-2) and TRBJ2-3; the match to TRBD2 covers 10 bases. J gave up 1 base and V 3 bases, and 7 bases lay outside the gene matches. There are 17 residues in the CDR3. CDR1 is LGHDT and CDR2 is YNNKEL in the germline V gene (reference sequence). The CDR3 DNA sequence: TGTGCCAGCAGCCACCGCCTAGCGGGGGAACGCACAGATACGCAGTATTTT. Residues: CASSHRLAGERTDTQYF.

The chain recombines TRBV3-1 (or the pseudogene TRBV3-2) with TRBJ2-7, with TRBD1 as a possible D gene (5 bases). Per germline, CDR1 LGHDT and CDR2 YNNKEL (reference sequence). Trimming shortened V by 1 base and J by 5 bases, and 18 bases separated the two germline ends. The CDR3 extends over 16 amino acids. As DNA, the CDR3 is TGTGCCAGCAGCCAAGGAAACGGGCAGGGCAGCAACGAGCAGTACTTC. It encodes CASSQGNGQGSNEQYF.

The V call is TRBV3-1 (or the pseudogene TRBV3-2), the J call TRBJ1-2; the match to TRBD1 covers 7 bases. Germline lookup yields CDR1 LGHDT and CDR2 YNNKEL (reference sequence). Trimming took 4 bases from V and 6 from J; bases not matched to a gene: 5. The length of the CDR3 is 13 residues. CDR3 protein: CASSREGGHGYTF. CDR3 nucleotides: TGTGCCAGCAGCCGAGAAGGGGGCCATGGCTACACCTTC.

The J gene is TRBJ2-2, the V gene TRBV2; 10 bases match TRBD2. V shed 2 bases and J 6 bases; nucleotides not matched to a gene: 6. This CDR3 region has 16 residues. Germline CDR1 is SNHLY and CDR2 is FYNNEI. CDR3 amino acids: CASSEISGGAAGELFF. For the CDR3, the DNA is TGTGCCAGCAGTGAAATCAGCGGGGGGGCCGCCGGGGAGCTGTTTTTT. The whole variable domain, remainder taken from reference TRBV2 and TRBJ2-2, is EPEVTQTPSHQVTQMGQEVILRCVPISNHLYFYWYRQILGQKVEFLVSFYNNEISEKSEIFDDQFSVERPDGSNFTLKIRSTKLEDSAMYFCASSEISGGAAGELFFGEGSRLTVL.

This chain joins TRBV3-1 (or the pseudogene TRBV3-2) and TRBJ2-7, with D perhaps matching TRBD1 (6 bases). From germline, CDR1 is LGHDT and CDR2 YNNKEL (reference sequence). This CDR3 is built from 15 residues. The V gene lost 1 base and the J gene lost 6 bases, with 16 bases spanning the gap. Here the CDR3 DNA reads TGTGCCAGCAGCCAAGTTAGGACAGCCAATTCCGAGCAGTACTTC. Amino acid sequence: CASSQVRTANSEQYF.

The DNA of the CDR3 is TGTGCCAGCAGCCCTACAGGGAATCCAGGCCAAGAGACCCAGTACTTC. Protein sequence: CASSPTGNPGQETQYF. The rearrangement joins TRBV14 to TRBJ2-5; perhaps TRBD1 as D (6 bases). V was cut by 4 bases and J by 1 base, with 16 bases left in between. This CDR3 has 16 amino acids. Germline V lookup: CDR1 SGHDN, CDR2 FVKESK.

The V gene is TRBV5-3, the J gene TRBJ2-3; D is ambiguous. TRBV5-3 is an ORF, and what it does is uncertain. This CDR3 contains 14 residues. V shed 5 bases and J shed 2 bases, with 12 bases lying between them. CDR3 sequence (DNA): TGTGCCAGAAGATCGACACCGTTCACAGATACGCAGTATTTT. Translated, it gives CARRSTPFTDTQYF.

The rearrangement links TRBV29-1 to TRBJ1-4; a weak D match, TRBD1 (6 bases). The CDR3 has 15 amino acids. The ends were cut back, 6 bases at V and 4 bases at J, with 18 bases in the middle. Germline values: CDR1 SQVTM, CDR2 ANQGSEA. The DNA of the CDR3 is TGCAGCGTCGCCGCCAGGGGCGAGTATAATGAAAAACTGTTTTTT. It specifies CSVAARGEYNEKLFF.

The chain recombines TRBV19 with TRBJ1-1, with a tentative D call TRBD1 (5 bases). Per the germline V gene, CDR1 is LNHDA and CDR2 is SQIVND (reference sequence). The V gene lost 4 bases and the J gene lost 4 bases, with 13 bases spanning the gap. The CDR3 sequence is 14 residues long. The DNA of the CDR3 is TGTGCCAGTAGTACCCGTAGTAGGGGCACTGAAGCTTTCTTT. It codes for CASSTRSRGTEAFF.

J is TRBJ1-1 and V is TRBV19; 7 nucleotides match TRBD1. V dropped 7 bases and J dropped 0; count of bases not matched to a gene: 8. The germline V gene has CDR1 LNHDA and CDR2 SQIVND (reference sequence). This CDR3 contains 15 residues. Written as DNA, the CDR3 is TGTGCCAGTAATTACAGGGGTTTCATGAACACTGAAGCTTTCTTT. Translation: CASNYRGFMNTEAFF.

This clone was counted between two and nine times. The chain recombines TRBV7-6 with TRBJ1-6, with unresolved D. V lost 5 bases, J lost 8 bases, and 10 bases lay in between. Germline V gene sequence: CDR1 SGHVS, CDR2 FNYEAQ. The CDR3 is made up of 13 amino acids. The CDR3: CASSDTDYSPLHF. The CDR3 region has the DNA TGTGCCAGCAGCGATACCGACTATTCACCCCTCCACTTT.

The chain uses TRBV7-2 and TRBJ1-2, with a weak D call TRBD1 (5 bases). Germline CDR1 and CDR2: SGHTA and FQGNSA. The CDR3 totals 14 residues. Trimming shortened V by 5 bases and J by 2 bases, and 12 bases separated the two germline ends. CDR3 DNA sequence: TGTGCCAGCAGCCCAGGGTTAGCCAACTATGGCTACACCTTC. Encoded protein: CASSPGLANYGYTF.

The J gene is TRBJ2-2, the V gene TRBV9; 10 bases line up with TRBD2. V trimming: 3 bases; J trimming: 2 bases; junction bases outside the gene matches: 4. Looked up from germline, CDR1 is SGDLS and CDR2 is YYNGEE. This CDR3 comprises 16 residues. CDR3 protein: CASSGSSGGNTGELFF. CDR3 in DNA: TGTGCCAGCAGCGGATCTAGCGGGGGTAACACCGGGGAGCTGTTTTTT.

V usage is TRBV12-3 or TRBV12-4 and J usage is TRBJ2-7; tentatively, D is TRBD2 (6 bases). The CDR3 length is 13 residues. Trimming removed 4 bases at V and 2 bases at J, with 9 bases between. The chain's CDR3 is CASSWGDPYEQYF. CDR3 bases: TGTGCCAGCAGTTGGGGGGACCCCTACGAGCAGTACTTC.